The 26 T cell receptor beta chains below come from one sample, sequenced in a study of T cells in women clearing cervical HPV infection. Here immunoSEQ multiplex PCR was the method, and the copy in TCRdb shows in-frame clones only, minus some. This listing includes under 50,000 clones. Source material: blood buffy coat. The origin of the receptors is a woman aged 18-70 years with a cervical HPV16 infection that either progressed to CIN3+ or cleared (not recorded which).

Concerning this clone: The DNA ends 3 residues before the CDR3 does, and the rest of the CDR3 is filled in from the germline J gene. This CDR3 is also generated by other DNA sequences in the sample. The chain recombines TRBV19 with TRBJ1-5; unclear D gene. V was trimmed by 3 bases and J by 6 bases, leaving 18 bases between them. Germline loops: CDR1 LNHDA, CDR2 SQIVND (reference sequence). The length of the CDR3 is 16 residues. The CDR3 bases that were read are TGTGCCAGTAGTATTGATTATTCCTCCGGTGGTCAGCCC. This codes for CASSIDYSSGGQP. The whole CDR3 is CASSIDYSSGGQPQHF.

About this clone itself: From the germline J gene comes the end of the CDR3, since the read stops 3 residues before it. The chain combines TRBV7-3 with TRBJ2-1; 10 nucleotides agree with TRBD2. V was pared by 5 bases and J by 9 bases, with 10 bases of the junction left unmatched. Germline assignment: CDR1 SGHTA and CDR2 FQGTGA. The CDR3 contains 15 residues. The CDR3 here is CASSLRSGGAIEQFF. Partial CDR3 DNA: TGTGCCAGCAGCCTGAGAAGCGGGGGGGCCATTGAG.

A note on this clone: Read sequence stops 3 residues before the CDR3 end, and the germline J gene provides the missing end. The rearrangement uses TRBV7-3 and TRBJ2-7; D possibly corresponds to TRBD2 (6 bases). Looked up from germline, CDR1 is SGHTA and CDR2 is FQGTGA. The CDR3 is 19 residues long. The V end lost 1 base, the J end lost 2 bases, and 24 bases lay between the germline ends. CDR3 DNA (partial): TGTGCCAGCAGCTTAAGTGACCCCCTCGGAGGGGTGAGGACCTACGAG. The encoded protein is CASSLSDPLGGVRTYE. The CDR3 reads in full as CASSLSDPLGGVRTYEQYF.

Comment on this clone: Read coverage stops 3 residues before the CDR3 terminus; the germline J gene supplies the remainder. J is TRBJ1-1 and V is TRBV10-3, with 9 bases that match TRBD1. J lost 3 bases, V lost 7 bases, and 12 bases had no gene match. Germline CDR1 and CDR2: ENHRY and SYGVKD. The CDR3 covers 16 residues. The sequenced CDR3 bases are TGTGCCATCAAGGCCAATTCGGGACAGGGTGACACTGAA. Amino acid sequence: CAIKANSGQGDTE. The CDR3, in full, reads CAIKANSGQGDTEAFF.

For this clone: The read terminates 3 residues ahead of where the CDR3 ends, so the germline J gene completes it. This sequence joins TRBV7-2 and TRBJ1-2; D remains ambiguous. Germline loops: CDR1 SGHTA, CDR2 FQGNSA. This CDR3 spans 15 amino acids. CDR3: CASSLGIAGTDTYTF. Partial CDR3 DNA: TGTGCCAGCAGCTTAGGGATAGCGGGTACAGATACC.

In terms of frequency, this clone is medium-sized (0.01 to 0.1%). The observed sequence ends 3 residues before the CDR3 terminus, with the missing tail filled in from the germline J gene. The chain recombines TRBV20-1 with TRBJ2-1; TRBD2 matches 14 bases. The CDR3 runs 18 residues. V shed 3 bases and J 6 bases; nucleotides not matched to a gene: 13. Germline V gives CDR1 DFQATT, CDR2 SNEGSKA (reference sequence). CDR3 region: CSARAAGGLAGESNEQFF. The covered CDR3 bases are TGCAGTGCTAGGGCCGCAGGGGGACTAGCGGGAGAGTCCAATGAG.

Turning to this clone: The read stops 3 residues short of the end of the CDR3; the missing end is completed from the germline J gene. This chain connects TRBV10-3 to TRBJ1-4, with 10 bases that match TRBD1. The germline V gene encodes CDR1 ENHRY and CDR2 SYGVKD. Trimming cost V 10 bases and J 7 bases; bases outside gene matches: 3. The CDR3 covers 12 residues. The CDR3 here is CATRQGAEKLFF. CDR3 DNA (partial): TGTGCCACGCGACAGGGGGCTGAAAAA.

As concerns this clone: The observed sequence ends 3 residues before the CDR3 terminus, with the missing tail filled in from the germline J gene. The chain employs TRBV20-1 and TRBJ1-1, with D unresolved. This CDR3 has 13 residues. Trimming left V 7 bases short and J 1 base short, with 13 bases between. CDR1 is DFQATT, CDR2 SNEGSKA, per germline (reference sequence). The CDR3 DNA, read in part, is TGCAGTGTACCCGGGTTACAGAACACTGAA. Translating it yields CSVPGLQNTE. The full CDR3 is CSVPGLQNTEAFF.

On this clone: The read ends 3 residues early relative to the CDR3; the germline J gene fills the gap. This chain connects TRBV6-2 or TRBV6-3 to TRBJ2-2; TRBD1 or TRBD2 may be the D gene (5 bases each). The V end was cut by 7 bases, the J end by 8 bases, with 17 bases between. Germline-derived CDR1 and CDR2 are MNHEY and SVGEGT. The CDR3 has 14 residues. The CDR3 region is CASTKTRGSGELFF. The CDR3 bases that were read are TGTGCCAGCACCAAAACGAGGGGTAGTGGGGAG.

Concerning this clone: The read terminates 3 residues before the CDR3 end, so the remaining end is supplied by the germline J gene. This chain uses TRBV30 with TRBJ2-7; D is perhaps TRBD1 (6 bases). Trimming removed 5 bases from V and 0 bases from J, with 8 bases in between. The CDR3 runs 12 residues. CDR1 is GTSNPN and CDR2 is SVGIG in the germline V gene (reference sequence). The sequenced part of the CDR3 DNA is TGTGCCTGGGGACAGCTCTCCTACGAG. This codes for CAWGQLSYE. The entire CDR3 protein reads CAWGQLSYEQYF.

About this clone itself: The read stops 3 residues short of the end of the CDR3; the missing end is completed from the germline J gene. V is TRBV5-1 and J is TRBJ2-1, with a weak D call TRBD1 (5 bases). Trimming shortened V by 3 bases and J by 0 bases, and 19 bases separated the two germline ends. CDR1 SGHRS and CDR2 YFSETQ come from the germline V gene. The CDR3 has 18 amino acids. CDR3 sequence: CASSSPLDRQSSYNEQFF. The DNA read from the CDR3 is TGCGCCAGCAGCTCCCCGCTTGATAGACAGAGCTCCTACAATGAG.

About this clone: The read halts 3 residues ahead of the CDR3 end, with the missing end drawn from the germline J gene. This chain links TRBV19 with TRBJ2-3; maybe TRBD1 (6 bases). The CDR3 consists of 14 residues. CDR1 is LNHDA and CDR2 is SQIVND in the germline V gene (reference sequence). The sequenced CDR3 bases are TGTGCCAGTAGTAAGGACAGAGCCAATCAGCCG. Residues: CASSKDRANQP. The entire CDR3 protein is CASSKDRANQPQYF.

A remark on this clone: Sequencing ends 3 residues short of the CDR3 end; the germline J gene provides the rest. The chain employs TRBV19 and TRBJ1-1, with D hard to call. The germline V gene has CDR1 LNHDA and CDR2 SQIVND (reference sequence). CDR3 length: 14 amino acids. CDR3 DNA (partial): TGTGCCAGTAGTATAGATCAACAGATAGAGACA. Translating gives CASSIDQQIET. The whole CDR3 protein reads CASSIDQQIETAFF.

Regarding this clone: The read gets to within 3 residues of the CDR3 end, and the germline J gene fills in the rest. The chain uses TRBV19 and TRBJ2-7, with D uncertain. This CDR3 has 14 amino acids. Germline V lookup: CDR1 LNHDA, CDR2 SQIVND (reference sequence). The V end was cut by 3 bases, the J end by 0 bases, with 9 bases between. Here the CDR3 reads CASSIRYSSYEQYF. Partial CDR3 DNA: TGTGCCAGTAGTATCCGCTACAGCTCCTACGAG.

The CDR3: CASSQSGGAPSNTGELFF. CDR3 DNA, as far as it was read: TGTGCCAGCAGCCAGAGCGGGGGGGCCCCTTCGAACACCGGGGAG. V and J are TRBV4-2 and TRBJ2-2; TRBD2 matches 10 bases. With the read ending 3 residues before the CDR3 end, the germline J gene is used to fill in that end. Looked up from germline, CDR1 is LGHNA and CDR2 is YNFKEQ. The CDR3 runs 18 residues. The V gene end was trimmed by 3 bases and the J gene end by 0 bases; junction bases not matched to a gene: 7.

In regard to this clone: The read finishes 3 residues shy of the CDR3 end, and the germline J gene is used to complete it. The chain recombines TRBV18 with TRBJ2-7, with a possible D match to TRBD1 (6 bases). This CDR3 is 14 amino acids long. Trimming took 4 bases from V and 3 from J, leaving 13 bases between them. Germline V gene data show CDR1 as KGHSH and CDR2 as LQKENI. The CDR3 region is CASSHPGHNYEQYF. The DNA read from the CDR3 is TGTGCCAGCTCACACCCGGGACATAACTACGAG.

In regard to this clone: With the read ending 3 residues before the CDR3 end, the germline J gene is used to fill in that end. The V gene is TRBV7-2, the J gene TRBJ2-4; tentatively, D is TRBD1 (6 bases). This CDR3 has 14 residues. The germline V gene encodes CDR1 SGHTA and CDR2 FQGNSA. The CDR3 bases that were read are TGTGCCAGCAGCTCATCAGGGGTATCTGCAGAT. Translating gives CASSSSGVSAD. The whole CDR3 protein is CASSSSGVSADQYF.

Regarding this clone: The sequenced fragment ends 3 residues before the CDR3 boundary, so the rest is inferred from the germline J gene. The V and J genes are TRBV18 and TRBJ1-6, with D tentatively TRBD1 (6 bases). Deletions cut 3 bases from V and 6 bases from J, with 15 bases between. This CDR3 spans 16 amino acids. Germline V gene data show CDR1 as KGHSH and CDR2 as LQKENI. The DNA read from the CDR3 is TGTGCCAGCTCACCCGCCGGAGGGGGTGGTAATTCACCC. Translation gives CASSPAGGGGNSP. The complete CDR3 reads CASSPAGGGGNSPLHF.

About this clone: Read data end 3 residues before the CDR3 end; the end is taken from the germline J gene. This chain connects TRBV2 to TRBJ1-2; TRBD1 matches at 8 bases. The CDR3 has 15 amino acids. Per germline, CDR1 SNHLY and CDR2 FYNNEI. Incomplete CDR3 DNA: TGTGCCAGCAGCGTGACAGGGGAGGTCACAGATACC. Its protein product is CASSVTGEVTDT. The full CDR3 reads CASSVTGEVTDTYTF.

Concerning this clone: The read comes to an end 3 residues before the CDR3 does, leaving the germline J gene to fill in the end. This rearrangement joins TRBV5-1 to TRBJ2-7; the match to TRBD1 covers 7 bases. With V trimmed by 0 bases and J by 6 bases, 6 bases remained unmatched. CDR1 is SGHRS, CDR2 YFSETQ, per germline. The CDR3 length is 14 residues. The part of the CDR3 DNA that was read is TGCGCCAGCAGCTTGGGCGACAGGGTAGGCGAG. This codes for CASSLGDRVGE. The full CDR3 sequence reads CASSLGDRVGEQYF.

To note about this clone: The read terminates 3 residues before the CDR3 end, so the remaining end is supplied by the germline J gene. The genes are TRBV7-6 and TRBJ2-1, with TRBD2 matching over 8 bases. J gave up 6 bases and V 5 bases, and 12 bases lay outside the gene matches. The CDR3 consists of 16 residues. Looked up from germline, CDR1 is SGHVS and CDR2 is FNYEAQ. CDR3 DNA, as far as it was read: TGTGCCAGCAGCCACAGTAGCGGGGACCCCCCCAATGAG. Its protein is CASSHSSGDPPNE. The full CDR3 protein is CASSHSSGDPPNEQFF.

Points on this clone: The CDR3 extends 3 residues past the end of the read, so its final part is completed from the germline J gene. The V call is TRBV5-4, the J call TRBJ2-5, with 14 nucleotides matching TRBD2. Germline V gives CDR1 SGHNT, CDR2 YYREEE (reference sequence). The J segment lost 5 bases and the V segment lost 3 bases, leaving 6 bases of the junction unmatched. CDR3 length: 16 residues. The CDR3: CASSSRLAGGLETQYF. Partial CDR3 DNA: TGTGCCAGCAGCTCGAGACTAGCGGGAGGGTTGGAGACC.

Regarding this clone: At one end, the junction sequence differs from germline, possibly due to a read error. Read coverage stops 3 residues before the CDR3 terminus; the germline J gene supplies the remainder. The chain uses TRBV2 and TRBJ2-7; 7 nucleotides match TRBD2. CDR3 length: 14 amino acids. Germline V gives CDR1 SNHLY, CDR2 FYNNEI. CDR3 sequence reads: CARSEGGVLYEQYF. Partial CDR3 DNA: TGTGCCAGGAGTGAGGGAGGGGTTCTTTACGAG.

For this clone: The read ends 3 residues shy of where the CDR3 ends; the end is completed using the germline J gene. The chain carries TRBV18 and TRBJ2-2; 9 bases agree with TRBD2. With 1 base clipped from V and 5 bases from J, the junction kept 2 bases outside the gene matches. The CDR3 sequence is 15 residues long. Looked up from germline, CDR1 is KGHSH and CDR2 is LQKENI. CDR3 region: CASSPQRGATGELFF. CDR3 DNA, as far as it was read: TGTGCCAGCTCACCACAGCGGGGGGCAACCGGGGAG.

With regard to this clone: The CDR3 end is not reached by the read, which stops 3 residues before it; the germline J gene fills it in. The chain joins TRBV19 to TRBJ1-6, with D perhaps matching TRBD1 (6 bases). Germline CDR1 reads LNHDA; CDR2 reads SQIVND (reference sequence). The CDR3 sequence is 16 residues long. Trimming pared 8 bases from V and 7 bases from J, leaving 21 bases between. The CDR3 protein is CASCPLRTGQNSPLHF. The CDR3 bases that were read are TGTGCCAGTTGTCCTCTGCGAACAGGGCAGAATTCACCC.

Comments on this clone: The read ends 3 residues shy of where the CDR3 ends; the end is completed using the germline J gene. This chain uses TRBV5-1 with TRBJ2-3, with D tentatively TRBD1 (6 bases). Germline V gene lookup returns CDR1 SGHRS and CDR2 YFSETQ. This CDR3 has 14 residues. CDR3 in amino acids: CASSLQGTQETQYF. Partial CDR3 DNA: TGCGCCAGCAGCTTGCAGGGGACACAGGAGACG.